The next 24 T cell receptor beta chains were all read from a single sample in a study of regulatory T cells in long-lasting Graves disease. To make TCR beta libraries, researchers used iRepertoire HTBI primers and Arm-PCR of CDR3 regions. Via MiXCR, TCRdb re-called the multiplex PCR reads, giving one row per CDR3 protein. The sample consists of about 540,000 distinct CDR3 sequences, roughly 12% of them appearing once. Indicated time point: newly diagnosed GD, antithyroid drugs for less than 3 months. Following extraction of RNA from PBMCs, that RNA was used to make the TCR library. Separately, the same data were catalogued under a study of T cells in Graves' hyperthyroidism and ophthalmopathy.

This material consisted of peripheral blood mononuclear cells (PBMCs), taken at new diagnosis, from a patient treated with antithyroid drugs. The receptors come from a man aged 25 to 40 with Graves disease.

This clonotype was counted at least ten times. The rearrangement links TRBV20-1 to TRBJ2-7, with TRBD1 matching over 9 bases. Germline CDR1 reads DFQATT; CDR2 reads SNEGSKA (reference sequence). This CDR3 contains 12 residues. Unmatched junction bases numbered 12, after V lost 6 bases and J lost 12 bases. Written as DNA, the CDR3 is TGCAGTGCCCCGAATACAGGGGGCTGGCCGTACTTC. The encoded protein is CSAPNTGGWPYF.

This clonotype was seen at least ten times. CDR3 nucleotide sequence: TGTGCCATCAGTGAGTCTGGACGAAACAATGAGCAGTTCTTC. Translation: CAISESGRNNEQFF. The gene calls are TRBV10-3 and TRBJ2-1, with D hard to call. V dropped 0 bases and J dropped 5 bases, with 8 bases sitting between them. The CDR3 sequence is 14 residues long. Germline CDR1 reads ENHRY; CDR2 reads SYGVKD.

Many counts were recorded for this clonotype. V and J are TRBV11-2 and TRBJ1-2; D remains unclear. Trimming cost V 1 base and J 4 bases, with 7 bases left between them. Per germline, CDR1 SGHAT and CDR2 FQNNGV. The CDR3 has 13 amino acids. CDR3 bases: TGTGCCAGCAGCTTAGTAGAGGGCTATGGCTACACCTTC. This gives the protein CASSLVEGYGYTF.

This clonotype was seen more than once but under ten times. CDR3 coding DNA: TGCGCCAGCAGCGACCCCCCCCGAAAGAACACTGAAGCTTTCTTT. Translation gives CASSDPPRKNTEAFF. The chain uses TRBV4-1 and TRBJ1-1; no definite D call. The CDR3 runs 15 residues. Trimming removed 5 bases from V and 1 base from J, with 14 bases in between. Per germline, CDR1 MGHRA and CDR2 YSYEKL.

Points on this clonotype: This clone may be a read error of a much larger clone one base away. In DNA, the CDR3 is TGTGCCACCAGCAGAGATTTGAGGGTGGAGACCCAGTACTTC. It yields the protein CATSRDLRVETQYF. The chain recombines TRBV15 with TRBJ2-1; tentatively, D is TRBD2 (5 bases). The last part of the DNA fits TRBJ2-5 better; the J call may be wrong. The length of the CDR3 is 14 residues. CDR1 LNHNV and CDR2 YYDKDF come from the germline V gene (reference sequence).

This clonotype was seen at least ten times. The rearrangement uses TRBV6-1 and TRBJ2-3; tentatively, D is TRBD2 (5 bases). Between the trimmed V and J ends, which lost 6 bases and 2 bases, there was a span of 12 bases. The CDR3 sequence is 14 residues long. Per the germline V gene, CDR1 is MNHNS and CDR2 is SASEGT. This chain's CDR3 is CASRDWGDTDTQYF. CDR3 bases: TGTGCCAGCAGAGACTGGGGAGACACAGATACGCAGTATTTT.

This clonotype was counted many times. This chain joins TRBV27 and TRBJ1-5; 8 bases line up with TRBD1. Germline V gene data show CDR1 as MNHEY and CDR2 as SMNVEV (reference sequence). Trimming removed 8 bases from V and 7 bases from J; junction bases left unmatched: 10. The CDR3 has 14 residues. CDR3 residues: CASGLWAGGQPQHF. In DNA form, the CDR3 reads TGTGCCAGCGGACTCTGGGCAGGGGGCCAGCCCCAGCATTTT.

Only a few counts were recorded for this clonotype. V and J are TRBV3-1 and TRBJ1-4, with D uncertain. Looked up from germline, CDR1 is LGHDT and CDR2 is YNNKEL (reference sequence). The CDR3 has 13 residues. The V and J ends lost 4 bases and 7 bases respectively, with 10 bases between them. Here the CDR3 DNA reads TGTGCCAGCAGCCCCCGTTGGGGTGAAAAACTGTTTTTT. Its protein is CASSPRWGEKLFF.

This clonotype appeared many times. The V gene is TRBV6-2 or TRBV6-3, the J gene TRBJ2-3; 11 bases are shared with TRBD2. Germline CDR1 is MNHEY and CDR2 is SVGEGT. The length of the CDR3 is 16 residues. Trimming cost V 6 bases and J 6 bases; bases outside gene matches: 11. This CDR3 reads CASRGRLAGLRDTQYF. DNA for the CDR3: TGTGCCAGCAGGGGGAGACTAGCGGGATTACGGGATACGCAGTATTTT.

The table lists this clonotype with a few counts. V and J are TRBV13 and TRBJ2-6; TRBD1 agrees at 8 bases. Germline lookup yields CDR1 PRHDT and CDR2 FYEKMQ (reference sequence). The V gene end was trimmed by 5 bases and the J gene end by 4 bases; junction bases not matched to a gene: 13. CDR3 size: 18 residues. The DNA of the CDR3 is TGTGCCAGCAGCCCCTTAGGAACCAGGGGGCAAGGGGCCAACGTCCTGACTTTC. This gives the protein CASSPLGTRGQGANVLTF. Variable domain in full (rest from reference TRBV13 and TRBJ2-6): AAGVIQSPRHLIKEKRETATLKCYPIPRHDTVYWYQQGPGQDPQFLISFYEKMQSDKGSIPDRFSAQQFSDYHSELNMSSLELGDSALYFCASSPLGTRGQGANVLTFGAGSRLTVL.

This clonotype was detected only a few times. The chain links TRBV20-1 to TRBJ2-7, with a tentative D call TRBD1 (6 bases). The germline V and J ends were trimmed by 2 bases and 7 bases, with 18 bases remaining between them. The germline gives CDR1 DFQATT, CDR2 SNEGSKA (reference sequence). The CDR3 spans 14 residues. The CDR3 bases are TGCAGTGCTAGAACCCCGCTGGGGGCGCAGGAGCAGTACTTC. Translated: CSARTPLGAQEQYF.

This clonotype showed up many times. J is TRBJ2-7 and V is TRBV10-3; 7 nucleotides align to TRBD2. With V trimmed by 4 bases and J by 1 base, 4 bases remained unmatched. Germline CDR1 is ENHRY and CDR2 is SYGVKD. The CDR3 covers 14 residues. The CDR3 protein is CAISVQGGSYEQYF. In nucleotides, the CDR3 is TGTGCCATCAGTGTGCAGGGAGGGTCCTACGAGCAGTACTTC.

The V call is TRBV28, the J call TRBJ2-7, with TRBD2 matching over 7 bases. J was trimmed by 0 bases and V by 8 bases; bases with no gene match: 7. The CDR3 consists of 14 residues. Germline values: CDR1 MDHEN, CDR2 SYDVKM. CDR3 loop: CASEPAGVSYEQYF. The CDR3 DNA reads TGTGCCAGCGAACCCGCGGGAGTCTCCTACGAGCAGTACTTC.

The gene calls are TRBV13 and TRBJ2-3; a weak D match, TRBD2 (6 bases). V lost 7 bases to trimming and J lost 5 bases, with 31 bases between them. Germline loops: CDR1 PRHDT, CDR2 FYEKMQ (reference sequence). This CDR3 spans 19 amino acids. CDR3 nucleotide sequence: TGTGCCAGCACATATCTTTCGCGGGGATCGTCGGGAGAGTTAGATACGCAGTATTTT. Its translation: CASTYLSRGSSGELDTQYF.

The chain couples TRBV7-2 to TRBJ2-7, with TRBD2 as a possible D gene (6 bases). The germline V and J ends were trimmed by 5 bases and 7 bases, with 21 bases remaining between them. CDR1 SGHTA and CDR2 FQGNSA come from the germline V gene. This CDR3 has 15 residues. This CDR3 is CASSPHGRHAGEQYF. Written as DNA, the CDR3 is TGTGCCAGCAGCCCCCACGGCCGACATGCGGGGGAGCAGTACTTC.

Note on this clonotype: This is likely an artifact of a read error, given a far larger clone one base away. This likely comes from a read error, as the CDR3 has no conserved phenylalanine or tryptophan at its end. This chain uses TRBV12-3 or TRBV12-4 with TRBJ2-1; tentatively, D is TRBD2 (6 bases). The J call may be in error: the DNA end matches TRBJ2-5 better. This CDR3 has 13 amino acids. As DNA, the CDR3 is TGTGCCAGCAGTTGGAGGGAAGGGGAGACCCAGTACCTC. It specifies CASSWREGETQYL.

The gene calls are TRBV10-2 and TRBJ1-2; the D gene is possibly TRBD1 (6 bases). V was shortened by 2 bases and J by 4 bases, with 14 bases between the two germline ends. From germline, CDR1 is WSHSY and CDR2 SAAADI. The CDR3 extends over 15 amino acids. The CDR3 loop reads CASSELAGATYGYTF. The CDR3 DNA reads TGCGCCAGCAGTGAGCTCGCGGGGGCCACCTATGGCTACACCTTC.

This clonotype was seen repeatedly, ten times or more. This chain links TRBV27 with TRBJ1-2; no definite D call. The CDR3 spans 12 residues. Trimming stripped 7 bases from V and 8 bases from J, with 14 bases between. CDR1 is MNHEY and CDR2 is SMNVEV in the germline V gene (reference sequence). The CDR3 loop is CASKGGLIGYTF. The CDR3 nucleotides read TGTGCCAGCAAGGGCGGATTAATCGGCTACACCTTC.

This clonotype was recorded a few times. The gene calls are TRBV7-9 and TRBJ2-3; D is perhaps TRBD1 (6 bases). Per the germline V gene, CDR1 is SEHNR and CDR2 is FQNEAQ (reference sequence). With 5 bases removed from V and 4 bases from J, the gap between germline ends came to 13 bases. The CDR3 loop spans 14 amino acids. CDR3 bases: TGTGCCAGCAGCAATCAGGGGCCGGCAGATACGCAGTATTTT. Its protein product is CASSNQGPADTQYF.

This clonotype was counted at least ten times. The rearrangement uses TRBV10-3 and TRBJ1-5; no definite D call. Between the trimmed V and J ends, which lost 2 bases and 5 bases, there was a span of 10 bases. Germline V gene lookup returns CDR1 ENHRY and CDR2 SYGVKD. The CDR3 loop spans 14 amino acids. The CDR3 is CAISEVREDQPQHF. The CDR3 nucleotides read TGTGCCATCAGTGAGGTAAGGGAAGATCAGCCCCAGCATTTT.

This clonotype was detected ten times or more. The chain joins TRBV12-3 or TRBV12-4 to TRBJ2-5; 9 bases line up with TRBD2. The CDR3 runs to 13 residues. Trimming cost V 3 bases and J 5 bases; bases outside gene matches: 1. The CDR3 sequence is CASSFTSGETQYF. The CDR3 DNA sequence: TGTGCCAGCAGTTTTACTAGCGGGGAGACCCAGTACTTC.

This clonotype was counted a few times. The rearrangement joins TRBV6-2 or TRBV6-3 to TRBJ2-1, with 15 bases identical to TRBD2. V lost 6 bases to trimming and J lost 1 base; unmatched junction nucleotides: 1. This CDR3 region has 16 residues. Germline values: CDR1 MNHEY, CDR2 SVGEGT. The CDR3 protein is CASRGLAGGSYNEQFF. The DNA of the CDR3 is TGTGCCAGCAGGGGACTAGCGGGAGGATCCTACAATGAGCAGTTCTTC.

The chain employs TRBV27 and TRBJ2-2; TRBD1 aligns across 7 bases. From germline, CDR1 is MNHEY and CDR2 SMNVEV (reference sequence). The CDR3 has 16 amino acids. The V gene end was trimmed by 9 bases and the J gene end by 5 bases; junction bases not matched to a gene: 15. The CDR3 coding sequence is TGTGCCAGTGGGGGCTGGGACAGCGGAACGACCGGGGAGCTGTTTTTT. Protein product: CASGGWDSGTTGELFF.

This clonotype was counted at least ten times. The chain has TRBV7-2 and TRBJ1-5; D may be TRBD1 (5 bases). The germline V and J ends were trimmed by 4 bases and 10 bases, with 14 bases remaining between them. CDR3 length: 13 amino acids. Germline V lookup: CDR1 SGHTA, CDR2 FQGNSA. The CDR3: CASSSPGDRPQHF. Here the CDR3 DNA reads TGTGCCAGCAGCTCCCCGGGGGATCGACCCCAGCATTTT.